Listed below are T cell receptor beta chains from one sample, sequenced in a study of T cell repertoires in cytomegalovirus infection. TCRdb itself ran the reads through MiXCR, one entry per CDR3 protein. The profile shows more than 350,000 distinct CDR3 sequences, roughly a third of them singletons. Sequencing used PBMCs. The source is a human donor in good health (CMV status not recorded). Some clones in this sample may be carry-over from other donors' samples. The CDR3 runs from the conserved cysteine through the conserved F or W. The size of a clone is reported for some rows only, either as once, few or many, or as a class for expanded clones.

j_call clone_size v_call cdr3_aa
TRBJ1-2 few TRBV24-1 CATSDRIYGYTF
TRBJ2-5 many TRBV14 CASSHANREETQYF
TRBJ2-1 many TRBV7-8 CASSPGGVNEQFF
TRBJ1-2 - TRBV6-6 CATKDTAGTGYTF
TRBJ2-7 many TRBV7-2 CASSLGASGGPLGEQYF
TRBJ2-3 few TRBV6-4 CASSDSGSSADTQYF
TRBJ2-1 - TRBV6-8 CASSLSGTSGQKKFF
TRBJ2-2 - TRBV2 CASSDFPNTGELFF
TRBJ2-3 - TRBV15 CATSSGRGSTDTQYF
TRBJ1-2 few TRBV6-1 CASRQTAVSNYGYTF
TRBJ2-1 - TRBV7-3 CASSRGTTNEQFF
TRBJ1-1 - TRBV27 CASRPQGLGVNTEAFF
TRBJ1-4 - TRBV6-6 CASSVYRGDEKLFF
TRBJ2-1 many TRBV7-8 CASRSWGADNEQFF
TRBJ2-1 - TRBV29-1 CSGSSGGLYNEQFF
TRBJ1-1 - TRBV3-1 CASRAGVRTEAFF
TRBJ2-7 - TRBV5-1 CASSLRSDRASYEQYF
TRBJ2-5 - TRBV20-1 CSARVWGTQETQYF
TRBJ2-7 - TRBV6-2/TRBV6-3 CASSFAGGTPYEQYF
TRBJ1-5 - TRBV15 CATSSRGNQPQHF
TRBJ1-1 many TRBV7-2 CASSLQHGGVNTEAFF
TRBJ1-4 many TRBV6-1 CASSNRGRSAGEKLFF
TRBJ2-3 - TRBV12-3/TRBV12-4 CASSSVGGGSTDTQYF
TRBJ1-1 many TRBV7-2 CASSFRGVNTEAFF
TRBJ1-4 - TRBV7-9 CASSLAITGTNEKLFF
TRBJ2-1 - TRBV11-2 CASSLAGGLGYEQFF
TRBJ1-2 few TRBV7-6 CASSLDGGHYGYTF
TRBJ2-6 few TRBV7-6 CASSSPSGAGANVLTF
TRBJ2-6 - TRBV20-1 CSAKNGPVLTF
TRBJ2-2 once TRBV9 CASSLEGGGTGELFF
TRBJ2-7 few TRBV20-1 CSATQGNEQYF
TRBJ1-4 - TRBV4-2 CASSHRGNGLFF